Here is one T cell receptor (beta chain) with its context. As yet, its antigen is unknown. Here immunoSEQ multiplex PCR was the method, and the copy in TCRdb shows in-frame clones only, minus some. Among 120,000 to 150,000 clones listed, 85% to 95% were seen once. The data belong to a study of T cell responses to AZD1222 COVID-19 vaccine. Study-level points and caveats: Only a handful of AZD1222 recipients, several in all, had baseline seropositivity. Donors, mostly white British, included more females; clonal diversity was possibly underestimated. Variant regions that are unmutated are reportedly the target of nearly half of spike-specific TCRs. Vaccine-associated CD4 TCRs spanned spike, dominant at 160-218 and 743-854.

Trimming stripped 3 bases from V and 9 bases from J, with 21 bases between. CDR1 is LGHDT and CDR2 is YNNKEL in the germline V gene (reference sequence). The CDR3 sequence is 15 residues long. The source is an adult in good health. The sequencing here drew on peripheral blood, taken on day 0 of MenACWY control vaccination. The V gene is TRBV3-1 (or the pseudogene TRBV3-2), the J gene TRBJ2-7; possible D gene TRBD2, 6 bases. The DNA of the CDR3 is TGTGCCAGCAGCCAGTCGGGTTCGGGAGATAGGCGGCAGTACTTC. Translation gives CASSQSGSGDRRQYF.